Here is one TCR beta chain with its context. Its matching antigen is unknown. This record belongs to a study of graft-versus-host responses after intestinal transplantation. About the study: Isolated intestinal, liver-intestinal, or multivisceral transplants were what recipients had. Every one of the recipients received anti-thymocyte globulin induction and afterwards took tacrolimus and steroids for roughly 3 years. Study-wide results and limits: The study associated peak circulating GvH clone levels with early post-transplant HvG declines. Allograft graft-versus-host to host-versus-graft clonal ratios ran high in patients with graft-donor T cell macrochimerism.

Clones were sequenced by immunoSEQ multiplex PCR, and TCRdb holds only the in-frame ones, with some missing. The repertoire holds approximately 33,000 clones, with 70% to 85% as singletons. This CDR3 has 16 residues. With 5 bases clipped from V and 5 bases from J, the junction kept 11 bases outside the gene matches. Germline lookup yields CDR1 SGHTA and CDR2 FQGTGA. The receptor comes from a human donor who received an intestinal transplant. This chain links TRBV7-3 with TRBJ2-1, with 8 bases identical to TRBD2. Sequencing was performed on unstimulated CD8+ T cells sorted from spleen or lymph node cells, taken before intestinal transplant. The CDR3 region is CASSPPSGSFNNEQFF. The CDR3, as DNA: TGTGCCAGCAGCCCGCCAAGCGGGAGTTTTAACAATGAGCAGTTCTTC.